This T cell receptor beta chain was identified in a study of T cell responses to AZD1222 COVID-19 vaccine. V was shortened by 4 bases and J by 2 bases, with 9 bases between the two germline ends. Germline V gives CDR1 SGHRS, CDR2 YFSETQ. This CDR3 spans 13 amino acids. Assay: immunoSEQ multiplex PCR; the TCRdb copy retains only in-frame clones and omits some. The sample records 120,000 to 150,000 clones, around 89% being singletons. To note about this clone: The target antigen is unknown.

Whole-study findings and limits: Spike-specific TCR repertoires showed rising breadth and depth after two AZD1222 doses. After the peak T cell response, and only then, were repertoires sampled.

The source material was peripheral blood, sampled on day 0 of AZD1222 vaccination. The V call is TRBV5-1, the J call TRBJ1-1; D perhaps matches TRBD1 (6 bases). The sequence was obtained from an adult in good health. This CDR3 is CASSEGGNTEAFF. The DNA of the CDR3 is TGCGCCAGCAGCGAAGGGGGTAACACTGAAGCTTTCTTT.